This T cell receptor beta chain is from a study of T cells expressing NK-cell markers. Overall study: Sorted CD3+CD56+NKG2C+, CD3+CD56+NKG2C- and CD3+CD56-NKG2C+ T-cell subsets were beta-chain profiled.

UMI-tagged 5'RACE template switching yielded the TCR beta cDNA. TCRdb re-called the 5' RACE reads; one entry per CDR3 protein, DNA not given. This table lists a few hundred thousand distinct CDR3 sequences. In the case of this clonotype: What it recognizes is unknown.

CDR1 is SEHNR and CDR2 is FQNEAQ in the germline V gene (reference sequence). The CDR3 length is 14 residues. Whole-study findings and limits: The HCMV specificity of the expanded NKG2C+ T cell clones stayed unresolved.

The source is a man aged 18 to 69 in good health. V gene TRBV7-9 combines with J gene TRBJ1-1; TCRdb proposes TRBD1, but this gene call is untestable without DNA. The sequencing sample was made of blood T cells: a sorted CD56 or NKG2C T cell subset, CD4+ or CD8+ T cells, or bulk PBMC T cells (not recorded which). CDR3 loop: CASSLKGGGTEAFF.